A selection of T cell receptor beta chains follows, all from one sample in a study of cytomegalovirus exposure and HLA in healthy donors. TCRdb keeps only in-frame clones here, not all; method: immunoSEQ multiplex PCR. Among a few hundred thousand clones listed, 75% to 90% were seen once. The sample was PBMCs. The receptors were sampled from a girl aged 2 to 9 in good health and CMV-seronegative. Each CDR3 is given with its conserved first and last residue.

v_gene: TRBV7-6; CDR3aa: CASSSGQGAYEQYF
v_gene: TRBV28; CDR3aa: CASKPQSGGINEQFF
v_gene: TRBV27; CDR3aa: CASSPQTGANEKLFF
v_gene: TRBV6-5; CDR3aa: CASSLRWQGSKNIQYF
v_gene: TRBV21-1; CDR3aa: CASSTWDWSETQYF
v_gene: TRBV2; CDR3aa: CASGVRFPYEQYF
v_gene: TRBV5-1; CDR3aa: CASSLGPGTSGYEQYF
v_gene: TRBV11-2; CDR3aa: CASSSTDRQETQYF
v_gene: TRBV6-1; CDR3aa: CASSRDSEAYEQYF
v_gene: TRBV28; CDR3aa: CATNLSQGRYEQYF
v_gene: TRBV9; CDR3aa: CASSATGSGPTNEKLFF
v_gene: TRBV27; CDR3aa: CASNVRSAGVSYNEQFF
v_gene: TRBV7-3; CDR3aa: CASSLLVNTEAFF
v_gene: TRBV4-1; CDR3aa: CASSIRQGDEQYF